This entry describes one T cell receptor beta chain. After extraction with the RNeasy kit, roughly 0.45 to 1 ug of the RNA was reverse transcribed using random hexamers. TCRdb re-analysed the immunoSEQ multiplex PCR reads in MiXCR, keeping a single row per CDR3 protein. Here the sample spans approximately 49,000 distinct CDR3 sequences, approximately 95% being singletons. These data originate in a study of CD8 T cells in Susac syndrome. Study in general: At the time their blood was drawn, patients with Susac syndrome were either therapy-naive, on corticosteroids (with some of them also receiving intravenous immunoglobulin), or on intravenous immunoglobulin alone.

V lost 1 base, J lost 5 bases, and 11 bases stayed unmatched. Germline values: CDR1 LNHNV, CDR2 YYDKDF (reference sequence). This CDR3 is built from 16 residues. The sequence came from a human donor with Susac syndrome. Specimen: CD8+ T cells from PBMCs. The chain couples TRBV15 to TRBJ2-7; TRBD2 matches 7 bases. The chain's CDR3 is CATSRGSWASGDEQYF. The CDR3 DNA follows: TGTGCCACCAGCAGAGGATCGTGGGCTAGCGGAGACGAGCAGTACTTC.